The 19 T cell receptor beta chains reported below all come from one sample, sequenced in a study of technical replicates of blood from a few donors. TCRdb keeps only in-frame clones here, not all; method: immunoSEQ multiplex PCR. The repertoire includes 78,000 or so clones, 90% to 95% of them detected once, and under 0.4% sits in the top ten. Sequenced sample: T cells isolated from PBMCs. The source of these receptors is a human donor in good health. Some clones in this sample may be carry-over from other donors' samples.

J is TRBJ2-1 and V is TRBV19; 11 bases align to TRBD2. The germline CDR1 and CDR2 sequences are LNHDA and SQIVND (reference sequence). J gave up 7 bases and V 3 bases, and 5 bases lay outside the gene matches. The CDR3 runs 15 residues. The CDR3, as DNA: TGTGCCAGTAGTATCGGTAGCGGGAGGGTAAATGAGCAGTTCTTC. Translating it yields CASSIGSGRVNEQFF. Filled out from reference TRBV19 and TRBJ2-1, the complete variable domain reads DGGITQSPKYLFRKEGQNVTLSCEQNLNHDAMYWYRQDPGQGLRLIYYSQIVNDFQKGDIAEGYSVSREKKESFPLTVTSAQKNPTAFYLCASSIGSGRVNEQFFGPGTRLTVL.

V gene TRBV7-9 combines with J gene TRBJ1-2; the D gene is possibly TRBD1 (6 bases). Trimming stripped 1 base from V and 8 bases from J, with 14 bases between. The CDR3 length is 14 residues. The germline V gene has CDR1 SEHNR and CDR2 FQNEAQ (reference sequence). The CDR3 is CASSLGGGASGYTF. As DNA, the CDR3 is TGTGCCAGCAGCTTAGGAGGGGGGGCGAGCGGCTACACCTTC.

This clone was recorded only once. The CDR3 protein is CASRRGSGTEAFF. CDR3 sequence (DNA): TGTGCCAGTAGGAGGGGGTCGGGCACTGAAGCTTTCTTT. The chain uses TRBV19 and TRBJ1-1; weak D call: TRBD1 (6 bases). This CDR3 has 13 residues. Trimming cost V 6 bases and J 4 bases, with 12 bases left between them. In germline, CDR1 is LNHDA, CDR2 SQIVND (reference sequence).

This sequence joins TRBV4-1 and TRBJ2-1; 10 bases align to TRBD2. CDR1 MGHRA and CDR2 YSYEKL come from the germline V gene. Trimming took 0 bases from V and 7 from J; bases not matched to a gene: 21. The CDR3 totals 21 residues. CDR3 in DNA: TGCGCCAGCAGCCAAGATAAGGGTCCCCCCACTCTAGCGGGAGAGGGGAATGAGCAGTTCTTC. It translates to CASSQDKGPPTLAGEGNEQFF.

The V call is TRBV7-9, the J call TRBJ1-2; D unresolved. With 5 bases removed from V and 5 bases from J, the gap between germline ends came to 12 bases. Germline assignment: CDR1 SEHNR and CDR2 FQNEAQ (reference sequence). CDR3 size: 13 residues. Here the CDR3 reads CASSLLGAYGYTF. The CDR3 DNA reads as TGTGCCAGCAGCCTCCTGGGAGCTTATGGCTACACCTTC.

This clone showed up just once. This chain connects TRBV5-1 to TRBJ2-3; 8 positions agree with TRBD2. V shed 1 base and J 2 bases; nucleotides not matched to a gene: 3. CDR3 size: 15 residues. The germline V gene encodes CDR1 SGHRS and CDR2 YFSETQ. The CDR3 sequence: CASSLILADTDTQYF. The CDR3, as DNA: TGCGCCAGCAGCTTGATACTAGCGGACACAGATACGCAGTATTTT.

The CDR3 bases are TGTGCCAGCAGCTTCGGGGGGAACTCCTACAATGAGCAGTTCTTC. Translated: CASSFGGNSYNEQFF. The rearrangement links TRBV5-4 to TRBJ2-1; 7 bases fit TRBD2. The CDR3 loop spans 15 amino acids. With 2 bases clipped from V and 0 bases from J, the junction kept 2 bases outside the gene matches. Germline V lookup: CDR1 SGHNT, CDR2 YYREEE (reference sequence).

The rearrangement joins TRBV5-1 to TRBJ2-2, with D possibly being TRBD1 (5 bases). The CDR3 length is 17 residues. Germline loops: CDR1 SGHRS, CDR2 YFSETQ. V dropped 1 base and J dropped 6 bases, with 19 bases sitting between them. The CDR3 sequence is CASSLQRRLQGAGELFF. The CDR3 DNA is TGCGCCAGCAGCTTGCAGCGACGCCTCCAAGGGGCCGGGGAGCTGTTTTTT.

CDR3 residues: CAIMTGTGAGYTF. The CDR3 DNA sequence: TGTGCCATCATGACCGGGACAGGTGCCGGCTACACCTTC. The chain has TRBV10-3 and TRBJ1-2; TRBD1 agrees at 8 bases. V lost 7 bases, J lost 8 bases, and 9 bases stayed unmatched. The CDR3 sequence is 13 residues long. From germline, CDR1 is ENHRY and CDR2 SYGVKD.

V is TRBV27 and J is TRBJ2-6; 8 bases are a match to TRBD1. The trim removed 0 bases at V and 0 bases at J, leaving 4 bases unmatched. The CDR3 runs 18 residues. In germline, CDR1 is MNHEY, CDR2 SMNVEV (reference sequence). The CDR3 nucleotides are TGTGCCAGCAGTTTATCCAGGACAGGGAACTCTGGGGCCAACGTCCTGACTTTC. It is translated as CASSLSRTGNSGANVLTF.

This chain uses TRBV6-6 with TRBJ1-3; no reliable D call. Trimming cost V 2 bases and J 2 bases, with 7 bases left between them. The germline V gene has CDR1 MNHNY and CDR2 SVGAGI (reference sequence). The CDR3 is made up of 14 amino acids. CDR3 coding DNA: TGTGCCAGCAGTTACGCGGGGACTGGAAACACCATATATTTT. This sequence encodes CASSYAGTGNTIYF.

In DNA, the CDR3 is TGTGCCAGCGTCCGGGAGGGAGTCTGGAGGTCCTACAATGAGCAGTTCTTC. Its protein is CASVREGVWRSYNEQFF. This chain links TRBV5-5 with TRBJ2-1, with 8 bases lining up with TRBD2. J lost 1 base, V lost 7 bases, and 13 bases had no gene match. Germline V CDR1 and CDR2: SGHKS, YYEKEE (reference sequence). This CDR3 spans 17 amino acids.

The chain combines TRBV27 with TRBJ1-1; D unresolved. The germline V and J ends were trimmed by 3 bases and 3 bases, with 14 bases remaining between them. The CDR3 extends over 15 amino acids. The V gene's germline CDR1 is MNHEY and CDR2 SMNVEV (reference sequence). The chain's CDR3 is CASSFVGQFYTEAFF. The CDR3 nucleotides are TGTGCCAGCAGTTTTGTTGGGCAGTTTTACACTGAAGCTTTCTTT.

In this sample, this clone turned up once. V is TRBV11-2 and J is TRBJ1-2, with unresolved D. The germline V and J ends were trimmed by 1 base and 4 bases, with 7 bases remaining between them. This CDR3 comprises 13 residues. Germline-derived CDR1 and CDR2 are SGHAT and FQNNGV. The CDR3 here is CASSLGGSYGYTF. CDR3 nucleotides: TGTGCCAGCAGCTTAGGTGGCAGCTATGGCTACACCTTC.

The chain links TRBV30 to TRBJ1-5, with a possible D match to TRBD1 (6 bases). Deletions cut 2 bases from V and 4 bases from J, with 9 bases between. Germline CDR1 reads GTSNPN; CDR2 reads SVGIG (reference sequence). The CDR3 totals 13 residues. The CDR3 DNA follows: TGTGCCTGGAGTTCTCAGGGGAATCAGCCCCAGCATTTT. Encoded protein: CAWSSQGNQPQHF.

The chain has TRBV28 and TRBJ1-5; D may be TRBD1 (6 bases). CDR3 length: 17 amino acids. Germline V gene sequence: CDR1 MDHEN, CDR2 SYDVKM. Trimming stripped 3 bases from V and 0 bases from J, with 15 bases between. CDR3 protein: CASSFHLRQVSNQPQHF. Here the CDR3 DNA reads TGTGCCAGCAGTTTCCACCTCAGACAGGTTAGCAATCAGCCCCAGCATTTT.

In this sample, this clone turned up once. The chain recombines TRBV11-3 with TRBJ1-2; D possibly corresponds to TRBD1 (5 bases). Per the germline V gene, CDR1 is SGHNT and CDR2 is YENEEA. Trimming took 0 bases from V and 4 from J, leaving 15 bases between them. The CDR3 loop spans 16 amino acids. CDR3 bases: TGTGCCAGCAGCTTAGATCGGGGAGGGGATTCCTATGGCTACACCTTC. Amino acids: CASSLDRGGDSYGYTF.

V and J are TRBV28 and TRBJ2-1; possibly TRBD1 for D (5 bases). Trimming removed 3 bases from V and 7 bases from J, with 10 bases in between. This CDR3 comprises 13 residues. Germline V gene lookup returns CDR1 MDHEN and CDR2 SYDVKM. The CDR3 sequence: CASSLVGPNEQFF. The CDR3, as DNA: TGTGCCAGCAGTTTGGTGGGGCCAAATGAGCAGTTCTTC. Drawing the rest from reference TRBV28 and TRBJ2-1, the complete variable domain is DVKVTQSSRYLVKRTGEKVFLECVQDMDHENMFWYRQDPGLGLRLIYFSYDVKMKEKGDIPEGYSVSREKKERFSLILESASTNQTSMYLCASSLVGPNEQFFGPGTRLTVL.

The chain is built from TRBV5-8 and TRBJ2-1, with 8 bases that match TRBD1. The trim removed 1 base at V and 10 bases at J, leaving 13 bases unmatched. Looked up from germline, CDR1 is SGHTS and CDR2 is YDEGEE. The CDR3 is 16 amino acids. The CDR3 nucleotides are TGTGCCAGCAGCTTGTATAGCCAGGGGGCACACCGGGAGCAGTTCTTC. Translation gives CASSLYSQGAHREQFF.